Sequencing of this TCR beta chain was carried out in a study of cytomegalovirus exposure and HLA in healthy donors (dated by TCRdb to 2016 to 2017). Notes on the research overall: An earlier analysis of about 560 of the donors reported 250 to 300 Gb of sequence data and 95 million to 140 million unique TCR beta sequences obtained from about 179 million T cells. Around 330 gigabases of sequencing data and roughly 80 million unique TCR sequences made up an early release that covered several hundred HLA-typed donors. A later analysis re-analyzed previously published TCR beta repertoires from 666 donors and added high-resolution HLA genotyping to study TCR occurrence patterns. In the later analysis, no new phenotypic data were used to find candidate immune exposures; instead, reliance was placed on TCR beta sequences and their occurrence across donors. The study aimed to test whether cataloging public T cell receptors could reveal signatures of past pathogen exposure. Both class I and class II loci were covered by HLA typing, at four-digit resolution. Besides the first cohort of approximately 670 subjects, a separate validation cohort made up of roughly 130 different subjects was used. Because of strong linkage in the cohort, four to six DR-DQ haplotypes were treated as single units for association and clustering. High-throughput TCR immunosequencing, statistical association of individual TCRs with disease status, and machine learning were combined to predict cytomegalovirus infection status. An earlier analysis of 587 of the donors used high-throughput TCR beta sequencing to judge whether each TCR beta V gene segment behaved as functional or pseudogenic. Among the roughly 390 genotyped donors, about 83% belonged to the genetic ancestry cluster associated with self-reported Caucasian donors. Alongside the repertoire data, information on donor age, sex, ethnicity and CMV serostatus was compiled. Every discovery cohort repertoire had been produced on one sequencing platform. Typing coverage varied by locus: roughly 629-630 donors for A, B, C, DRB1 and DQB1; more than 500 for DQA1; about 590 for DPA1; roughly 470 for DPB1. A later genetic analysis took genome-wide SNP genotypes for about three fifths of the roughly 670 donors and used that subset as a discovery cohort. The study profiled the T cell repertoires of about 720 subjects by immunosequencing and related them to cytomegalovirus serostatus. Across roughly 420 genotyped donors of the cohort, an average of about 250,000 unique TCR beta nucleotide sequences per donor were sequenced, and approximately 17% of those sequences were non-productive. General study outcomes and caveats: The 87-base-pair reads could not distinguish some IMGT-functional V segments, including TRBV6-2 and TRBV6-3, so those segments were excluded. Across donors, most TCR sequences were observed very rarely, whereas some public TCRs were present in many individuals. A cluster of highly shared sequence variants was judged likely to be a technical artifact of the sequencing pipeline. Strong co-occurrence of HLA alleles, especially DR and DQ, made assigning TCR associations to individual alleles difficult. Correlated functional status among segregating V segments might reflect linkage disequilibrium, but an unknown experimental factor could not be ruled out. HLA typing was unavailable for some donors at each locus, so association tests used only the typed subset. The only immune exposure information available for the cohort was CMV serostatus. A few of the identified cytomegalovirus-associated TCR beta chains were confirmed in vitro to be specific for cytomegalovirus antigens. Presence/absence analyses assumed roughly uniform sequencing depth across donors, an assumption that may not hold. In a later analysis, the rate of TCR association differed among HLA loci, with DRB1 alleles having the most associated TCRs and HLA-C alleles having the fewest. According to a later analysis, parvovirus B19, influenza, CMV and Epstein-Barr virus appeared linked to several top co-occurrence clusters. A further reported finding was that TCR beta sequences accurately predicted the HLA-A and HLA-B alleles for most subjects in the first cohort. Compared with the roughly 700-donor mean, donors in an Asian-associated ancestry cluster had fewer N-insertions in productive TCRs, according to a later genetic analysis. In both the original and validation cohorts, the classifier was reported to diagnose cytomegalovirus status with high specificity and sensitivity. The study listed 150 to 200 TCR beta chains as associated with cytomegalovirus. The authors suggested that the approach could potentially be generalized to other disease states and immunological phenotypes. The cohort was sequenced for TCR beta chains only, and without alpha or paired-chain data the features that could be detected were limited. Because counts were too low, 15 or so rarely observed V segments, including chromosome 9 orphons, were excluded from the earlier analysis of 587 of the donors. In a later analysis, most CMV-associated TCR beta chains were found to appear HLA-restricted, with HLA associations seemingly driven largely by CMV exposure. Compared with equally common non-associated chains, HLA-associated TCR beta chains in a later analysis were more clonally expanded and had lower generation probabilities. In a later genetic analysis, a missense DCLRE1C variant was associated with V-gene and J-gene trimming of TCR beta chains, and the association was replicated in an independent cohort. In an earlier analysis of 587 of the donors, most TCR beta V segments were observed in productive rearrangements about 87% or about 30% of the time, broadly matching IMGT annotations. At a false discovery rate of 0.05, a later analysis linked under 20,000 TCR beta sequences to specific HLA alleles.

From its cysteine to its phenylalanine, the CDR3 spans 15 amino acids. Of all the DNA, just the CDR3 is kept, 45 bases in frame from base 1. CDR1 SGHNT and CDR2 YENEEA were looked up in the germline V gene. V is pruned by 2 bases and J by 6 bases, leaving 10 bases of the junction without a gene match. In total, fewer than 750 healthy bone marrow donors made up the cohort. At the time of sampling, every cohort member was nominally healthy, though immune exposures that went unrecorded were likely present. CMV serostatus was positive for approximately 300 and negative for about 55% of the roughly 670 cohort members, and was not recorded for this donor. Each donor provided a peripheral blood sample, and peripheral blood mononuclear cells were used for TCR beta sequencing. Genomic DNA extraction from the blood cell samples was performed with the Qiagen DNeasy Blood Extraction Kit. Comments on this clone: Its antigen specificity is not known. Base qualities are not recorded, but no much larger clone differs from it by a single base.

Library creation used the immunoSEQ multiplex PCR assay. For the multiplex PCR, a mixture combining 60 forward primers for TCR Vbeta segments and 13 reverse primers for TCR Jbeta segments was used. The CDR3 region of rearranged TCR beta genes was amplified from genomic DNA by a multiplex PCR assay. On the Illumina HiSeq System, the amplified TCR beta libraries were sequenced as 87-base-pair reads. Per the source publication's procedure: In a later analysis, tens of millions of unique TCR beta chains were counted across the 500 to 700 repertoires, and roughly 11 million of these chains were shared by at least two donors. Raw reads were error-corrected and collapsed into unique sequences with a nearest-neighbor algorithm that merged closely related sequences to remove PCR and sequencing errors. Alignment of CDR3 sequences to IMGT reference sequences was used to assign V, D and J gene segments. Each retained sequence needed at least a six-nucleotide match to both a V gene segment and a J gene segment. Rearrangements were classified as productive when the CDR3 lacked stop codons and remained in frame with V and J, and all other rearrangements were classified as non-productive. Following IMGT convention, CDR3 was defined as the stretch from the second conserved V-encoded cysteine to the conserved J-encoded phenylalanine. Sequences without an unambiguous match to a single V gene segment were excluded from the earlier analysis of about 630 of the donors. An earlier analysis of under 750 of the donors called V segments functional above 56.7% productive rearrangements and segregating when the between-donor standard deviation exceeded 5%. A statistical classification framework was developed to diagnose cytomegalovirus status using the catalog of TCR beta chain sequences. In a later analysis, TCR nucleotide sequences were compared against IMGT/GENE-DB human TR gene sequences so that V and J genes could be assigned. Using the TCRdist pipeline, a later analysis assigned CDR3 sequences along with most-parsimonious VDJ recombination scenarios. In a later analysis, each TCR beta chain was defined by its CDR3 amino acid sequence together with its V-gene family, and reads lacking a unique V-gene family were excluded. A later analysis removed 550 to 650 highly shared, low-generation-probability nucleotide sequences to deal with suspected cross-contamination and a sequencing artifact. In a later analysis, a clonal expansion index was calculated for each public chain from normalized within-repertoire ranks of inferred template counts. A later analysis computed generation probabilities with a VDJ recombination model fitted to out-of-frame rearrangements, and checked the results against IGoR. In a later analysis, TCR-TCR, TCR-HLA and TCR-CMV co-occurrence was scored with hypergeometric tests, and a repertoire-size bias correction was applied to TCR pairs. To estimate false discovery rates, a later analysis permuted the HLA or CMV assignments 20 times. In a later analysis, co-occurring TCRs were grouped with DBSCAN, and TCRdist sequence similarity was added when clustering was performed within HLA-allele-positive subsets. Repertoires with fewer than 30,000 or more than 120,000 public chains, plus five repertoires with anomalous nucleotide sharing, were excluded from co-occurrence clustering. Drawn from immuneACCESS, this table holds only the in-frame rearrangements with V and J called that TCRdb kept. Clones are partly lost; checked studies trace under half to an unresolved V gene and leave the rest unexplained. V and J calls and clone size are copied from that table; D and trimming were computed from the DNA. In this sample the table shows 90,000 to 150,000 clones, 77% of which occur a single time. The top ten clones comprise about 3.9% of the sample.

The chain is assembled from TRBV11-3 and TRBJ2-7; 7 central nucleotides agree with TRBD2. The sequencing input was PBMCs. The TCR sequence derives from a human donor in good health. CDR3 sequence: CASSLSGAGGAEQYF. The DNA sequence reads TGTGCCAGCAGCTTAAGCGGGGCCGGCGGCGCCGAGCAGTACTTC. Reference TRBV11-3 and TRBJ2-7 genes cover what lies past the CDR3, so the full variable domain is EAGVVQSPRYKIIEKKQPVAFWCNPISGHNTLYWYLQNLGQGPELLIRYENEEAVDDSQLPKDRFSAERLKGVDSTLKIQPAELGDSAVYLCASSLSGAGGAEQYFGPGTRLTVT.